These 28 T cell receptor beta chains came from one sample sequenced in a study of PD-L1 blockade in urothelial cancer. This table comes from immunoSEQ multiplex PCR, and its TCRdb copy is limited to in-frame clones, with some not included. The sample lists roughly 39,000 clones; roughly nine tenths were seen once. This sample's time point: pretreatment peripheral blood. The sample here was PBMCs, taken around atezolizumab (anti-PD-L1) treatment. These receptor sequences come from a woman aged 55-70 years with urothelial cancer.

This clone was seen only once. The rearrangement joins TRBV14 to TRBJ2-3; 9 bases align to TRBD2. This CDR3 has 18 amino acids. V was clipped by 2 bases and J by 4 bases; unmatched bases: 13. Germline V gene lookup returns CDR1 SGHDN and CDR2 FVKESK. The CDR3 DNA reads TGTGCCAGCAGCCAAATAGGGTCGGAGCGGGAGGAGCCAGATACGCAGTATTTT. Protein product: CASSQIGSEREEPDTQYF.

The CDR3 region has the DNA TGTGCCAGCAGTCGGTCGATAAGTGAAAAACTGTTTTTT. Translating gives CASSRSISEKLFF. The V call is TRBV6-5, the J call TRBJ1-4, with D uncertain. Trimming removed 5 bases at V and 7 bases at J, with 11 bases between. Germline V gene sequence: CDR1 MNHEY, CDR2 SVGAGI. The CDR3 spans 13 residues.

This chain links TRBV5-1 with TRBJ2-5, with TRBD2 as a possible D gene (6 bases). Germline V gives CDR1 SGHRS, CDR2 YFSETQ. The CDR3 has 14 amino acids. With 2 bases removed from V and 2 bases from J, the gap between germline ends came to 10 bases. DNA for the CDR3: TGCGCCAGCAGCTTAGGAGGGTATCAAGAGACCCAGTACTTC. Translation: CASSLGGYQETQYF.

This chain joins TRBV4-1 and TRBJ1-2; D is unresolved. V lost 1 base and J lost 3, with 15 bases in between. The CDR3 runs to 16 residues. Germline V lookup: CDR1 MGHRA, CDR2 YSYEKL. Here the CDR3 DNA reads TGCGCCAGCAGCCAAGTCCGATTGGCAGTCGACTATGGCTACACCTTC. Translating it yields CASSQVRLAVDYGYTF.

The CDR3 protein is CASSLVPENTEAFF. The CDR3 region has the DNA TGCGCCAGCAGCTTGGTCCCAGAAAACACTGAAGCTTTCTTT. This chain uses TRBV5-1 with TRBJ1-1; the D is unclear. V was clipped by 0 bases and J by 2 bases, with 8 bases between them. The V gene's germline CDR1 is SGHRS and CDR2 YFSETQ. This CDR3 contains 14 residues.

The chain couples TRBV5-4 to TRBJ1-4; 7 bases fit TRBD1. CDR1 is SGHNT and CDR2 is YYREEE in the germline V gene (reference sequence). Unmatched junction bases numbered 7, after V lost 3 bases and J lost 5 bases. The CDR3 has 15 amino acids. CDR3 DNA: TGTGCCAGCAGCTCAAACAGGGGATTGAATGAAAAACTGTTTTTT. Residues: CASSSNRGLNEKLFF.

This clone was recorded once. The V gene is TRBV18, the J gene TRBJ1-1, with D possibly matching TRBD1 (5 bases). Trimming cost V 4 bases and J 2 bases, with 8 bases left between them. This CDR3 spans 13 amino acids. The germline V gene has CDR1 KGHSH and CDR2 LQKENI. This chain's CDR3 is CASSLDINTEAFF. DNA of the CDR3: TGTGCCAGCTCACTGGACATTAACACTGAAGCTTTCTTT.

The table lists this clone with a count of one. DNA for the CDR3: TGTGCCAGCTCACCACTTCTGAGCCGTAATGAGCTGTTTTTT. Its protein product is CASSPLLSRNELFF. The chain couples TRBV18 to TRBJ2-2; no clear D. The germline V gene encodes CDR1 KGHSH and CDR2 LQKENI. Trimming shortened V by 1 base and J by 11 bases, and 14 bases separated the two germline ends. The CDR3 extends over 14 amino acids.

CDR3 bases: TGTGCCAGCAGCCAAAGAAGCCCCCTGACTAGCGCCATTGGTGAGCAGTACTTC. Amino acid sequence: CASSQRSPLTSAIGEQYF. The genes are TRBV14 and TRBJ2-7; 8 bases are a match to TRBD2. Germline V CDR1 and CDR2: SGHDN, FVKESK. Germline trimming cut 2 bases from V and 7 bases from J; bases unmatched to any gene: 19. The CDR3 length is 18 residues. Full variable domain (remainder filled in from reference TRBV14 and TRBJ2-7): EAGVTQFPSHSVIEKGQTVTLRCDPISGHDNLYWYRRVMGKEIKFLLHFVKESKQDESGMPNNRFLAERTGGTYSTLKVQPAELEDSGVYFCASSQRSPLTSAIGEQYFGPGTRLTVT.

The chain has TRBV27 and TRBJ2-1, with 12 bases fitting TRBD2. CDR3 length equals 16 residues. The germline V gene encodes CDR1 MNHEY and CDR2 SMNVEV (reference sequence). Unmatched junction bases numbered 7, after V lost 4 bases and J lost 6 bases. The CDR3 is CASSSRLAGEINEQFF. The CDR3 nucleotides are TGTGCCAGCAGTTCCCGACTAGCGGGAGAAATCAATGAGCAGTTCTTC.

This clone was seen a few times. The gene calls are TRBV6-6 and TRBJ1-3; TRBD1 agrees at 10 bases. With 6 bases clipped from V and 2 bases from J, the junction kept 4 bases outside the gene matches. CDR3 length: 15 residues. Germline V lookup: CDR1 MNHNY, CDR2 SVGAGI (reference sequence). DNA for the CDR3: TGTGCCAGCAGATCCGGGACAGGGGCTGGAAACACCATATATTTT. Protein product: CASRSGTGAGNTIYF.

The chain couples TRBV25-1 to TRBJ1-1, with a weak D call TRBD1 (5 bases). The V gene's germline CDR1 is MGHDK and CDR2 SYGVNS. This CDR3 is 14 amino acids long. Trimming shortened V by 6 bases and J by 2 bases, and 13 bases separated the two germline ends. CDR3 in amino acids: CASRGPGGNTEAFF. The CDR3 nucleotides are TGTGCCAGCAGGGGCCCGGGGGGAAACACTGAAGCTTTCTTT.

The rearrangement uses TRBV2 and TRBJ2-5; D is perhaps TRBD1 (6 bases). This CDR3 contains 14 residues. CDR1 and CDR2 (germline): SNHLY, FYNNEI. Trimming removed 10 bases at V and 0 bases at J, with 15 bases between. This CDR3 reads CATNGDKYQETQYF. The CDR3 DNA reads as TGTGCCACCAACGGGGACAAGTACCAAGAGACCCAGTACTTC.

The chain carries TRBV6-5 and TRBJ2-2; D call uncertain. This CDR3 is built from 13 residues. V was clipped by 4 bases and J by 2 bases, with 5 bases between them. The germline CDR1 and CDR2 sequences are MNHEY and SVGAGI. The CDR3 DNA reads as TGTGCCAGCAGTTCGAGAAACACCGGGGAGCTGTTTTTT. It is translated as CASSSRNTGELFF.

V gene TRBV10-1 combines with J gene TRBJ2-5; D is ambiguous. The germline V gene encodes CDR1 WNHNN and CDR2 SYGVQD (reference sequence). Trimming cost V 3 bases and J 5 bases, with 13 bases left between them. This CDR3 region has 14 residues. The CDR3 loop reads CASSDDTSKETQYF. The CDR3 bases are TGCGCCAGCAGTGATGATACGAGTAAGGAGACCCAGTACTTC.

The chain has TRBV6-5 and TRBJ2-1; D perhaps matches TRBD1 (6 bases). This CDR3 is 14 amino acids long. Germline V gene data show CDR1 as MNHEY and CDR2 as SVGAGI. V was clipped by 5 bases and J by 6 bases, with 14 bases between them. The CDR3 sequence is CASSPPGQRNEQFF. CDR3 sequence (DNA): TGTGCCAGCAGTCCCCCAGGACAGCGCAATGAGCAGTTCTTC.

The chain is built from TRBV4-1 and TRBJ1-6; D uncertain. The CDR3 contains 15 residues. Trimming took off 0 bases at V and 6 bases at J, with 9 bases between the two ends. The germline CDR1 and CDR2 sequences are MGHRA and YSYEKL. CDR3 nucleotides: TGCGCCAGCAGCCAAGATCGGGTGGGTAATTCACCCCTCCACTTT. Translating it yields CASSQDRVGNSPLHF.

V usage is TRBV21-1 and J usage is TRBJ2-7; the table's D call TRBD1 went unverified against the DNA. TRBV21-1 represents a pseudogene. This CDR3 contains 21 residues. CDR3 DNA: TGTGCCAGCAGCACCTTGGCTTGCTCGACAGGGGGCGGAAGGAAACTCTACGAGCAGTACTTC. Its protein product is CASSTLACSTGGGRKLYEQYF.

This chain connects TRBV19 to TRBJ1-1, with a weak D call TRBD1 (5 bases). CDR3 size: 15 residues. The V end was cut by 3 bases, the J end by 0 bases, with 11 bases between. In germline, CDR1 is LNHDA, CDR2 SQIVND (reference sequence). The CDR3 here is CASSIPTALNTEAFF. CDR3 sequence (DNA): TGTGCCAGTAGTATCCCGACAGCCCTGAACACTGAAGCTTTCTTT.

This clone was picked up a small number of times. This chain connects TRBV4-1 to TRBJ2-2, with TRBD2 matching over 8 bases. The CDR3 contains 18 residues. Trimming removed 4 bases from V and 1 base from J; junction bases left unmatched: 11. Germline values: CDR1 MGHRA, CDR2 YSYEKL. The CDR3 is CASSLRIQLAENTGELFF. In DNA form, the CDR3 reads TGCGCCAGCAGCCTCCGAATTCAACTAGCGGAGAACACCGGGGAGCTGTTTTTT.

The chain recombines TRBV28 with TRBJ1-3; D gene uncertain. CDR3 length: 15 residues. V gave up 3 bases and J gave up 4 bases, with 13 bases separating them. Germline V gene data show CDR1 as MDHEN and CDR2 as SYDVKM. The CDR3: CASSLGRLGGNTIYF. CDR3 nucleotides: TGTGCCAGCAGTTTGGGGAGATTAGGGGGAAACACCATATATTTT.

This chain connects TRBV7-9 to TRBJ2-3; 9 nucleotides align to TRBD2. CDR1 is SEHNR, CDR2 FQNEAQ, per germline (reference sequence). The CDR3 has 15 amino acids. V dropped 5 bases and J dropped 1; count of bases not matched to a gene: 4. CDR3: CASSTRLAGTDTQYF. The DNA of the CDR3 is TGTGCCAGCAGCACTCGACTAGCGGGCACAGATACGCAGTATTTT. Together with reference TRBV7-9 and TRBJ2-3, the CDR3 gives the full variable domain: DTGVSQNPRHKITKRGQNVTFRCDPISEHNRLYWYRQTLGQGPEFLTYFQNEAQLEKSRLLSDRFSAERPKGSFSTLEIQRTEQGDSAMYLCASSTRLAGTDTQYFGPGTRLTVL.

The chain employs TRBV15 and TRBJ2-7; the match to TRBD1 covers 9 bases. The CDR3 is 15 residues long. Germline CDR1 reads LNHNV; CDR2 reads YYDKDF (reference sequence). The trim removed 3 bases at V and 1 base at J, leaving 4 bases unmatched. The CDR3 reads CATSRDRGNSYEQYF. CDR3 coding DNA: TGTGCCACCAGCAGGGACAGGGGTAATTCCTACGAGCAGTACTTC.

V is TRBV10-3 and J is TRBJ1-3; TRBD1 matches 7 bases. The CDR3 has 13 amino acids. CDR1 ENHRY and CDR2 SYGVKD come from the germline V gene. Trimming cost V 10 bases and J 1 base; bases outside gene matches: 4. CDR3 bases: TGTGCCACCGAGGGGGCTTCTGGAAACACCATATATTTT. Protein sequence: CATEGASGNTIYF.

CDR3 region: CASSHPTGGKNTEAFF. The CDR3 region has the DNA TGTGCCAGCAGCCACCCGACAGGGGGCAAGAACACTGAAGCTTTCTTT. The chain joins TRBV4-2 to TRBJ1-1; 10 bases agree with TRBD1. After removal of 3 bases from V and 1 base from J, the junction contained 5 bases not matched to a gene. This CDR3 is 16 amino acids long. Germline assignment: CDR1 LGHNA and CDR2 YNFKEQ.

V usage is TRBV7-3 and J usage is TRBJ2-2; 9 nucleotides match TRBD2. After removal of 1 base from V and 6 bases from J, the junction contained 3 bases not matched to a gene. In germline, CDR1 is SGHTA, CDR2 FQGTGA. CDR3 length equals 15 residues. Written as DNA, the CDR3 is TGTGCCAGCAGCTTAAGAGCGGGAGGTGCCGGGGAGCTGTTTTTT. Translation: CASSLRAGGAGELFF.

As DNA, the CDR3 is TGTGCCAGAAGCCATCCGGGTGGATTCTTC. This sequence encodes CARSHPGGFF. The V call is TRBV7-5, the J call TRBJ2-1; TRBD2 is the table's D call and was not checked against the DNA. TRBV7-5 is labeled a pseudogene. The CDR3 is made up of 10 amino acids.

The rearrangement links TRBV15 to TRBJ2-1; 9 nucleotides line up with TRBD1. The V and J ends lost 5 bases and 8 bases, in that order; junction bases with no gene match: 4. Germline assignment: CDR1 LNHNV and CDR2 YYDKDF (reference sequence). This CDR3 contains 13 residues. CDR3 amino acids: CATSGTGRDEQFF. CDR3 bases: TGTGCCACCAGCGGGACAGGGCGCGATGAGCAGTTCTTC. The complete variable domain, with remaining parts taken from reference TRBV15 and TRBJ2-1, reads DAMVIQNPRYQVTQFGKPVTLSCSQTLNHNVMYWYQQKSSQAPKLLFHYYDKDFNNEADTPDNFQSRRPNTSFCFLDIRSPGLGDTAMYLCATSGTGRDEQFFGPGTRLTVL.